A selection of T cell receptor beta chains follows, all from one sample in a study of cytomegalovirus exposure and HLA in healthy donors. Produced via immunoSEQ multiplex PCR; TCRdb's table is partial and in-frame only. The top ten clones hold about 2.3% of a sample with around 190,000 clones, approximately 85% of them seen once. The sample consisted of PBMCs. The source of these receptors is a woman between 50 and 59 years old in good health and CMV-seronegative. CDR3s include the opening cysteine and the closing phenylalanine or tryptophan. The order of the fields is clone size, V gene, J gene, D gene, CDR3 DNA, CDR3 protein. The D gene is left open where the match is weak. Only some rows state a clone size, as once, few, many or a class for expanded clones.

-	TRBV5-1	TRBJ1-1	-	TGCGCCAGCAGCTTATACTTGCCGACTGAAGCTTTCTTT	CASSLYLPTEAFF
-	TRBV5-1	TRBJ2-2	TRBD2	TGCGCCAGCGGCGCGGGAGGGAACACCGGGGAGCTGTTTTTT	CASGAGGNTGELFF
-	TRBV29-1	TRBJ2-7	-	TGCAGCGCAGAGGAGAACTACGAGCAGTACTTC	CSAEENYEQYF
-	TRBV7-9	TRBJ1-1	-	TGTTCCAGCAGCTTAGCCCGGAACACTGAAGCTTTCTTT	CSSSLARNTEAFF
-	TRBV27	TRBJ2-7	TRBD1	TGTGCCAGCAACTCTCTACAGGGGGCTAGTTCCTACGAGCAGTACTTC	CASNSLQGASSYEQYF
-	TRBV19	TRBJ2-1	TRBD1	TGTGCCAGTAGTCCCCGGACAGGGGCCACCTACAATGAGCAGTTCTTC	CASSPRTGATYNEQFF
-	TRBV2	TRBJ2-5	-	TGTGCCAGCAGTTCGGGGAGAAAGGGGACCCAGTACTTC	CASSSGRKGTQYF
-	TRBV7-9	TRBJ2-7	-	TGTTCCAGCAGCAAACAGGGAGGGAACGAGCAGTACTTC	CSSSKQGGNEQYF
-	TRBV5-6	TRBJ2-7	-	TGTGCCAGCAGCTGGGGGGGGCTCAACGAGCAGTACTTC	CASSWGGLNEQYF
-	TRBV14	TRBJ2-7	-	TGTGCCAGCAGCCAATTAAACAGGCGTTACGAGCAGTACTTC	CASSQLNRRYEQYF
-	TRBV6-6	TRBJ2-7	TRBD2	TGTGCCACCGGGGGGAGGGTCAACGAGCAGTACTTC	CATGGRVNEQYF
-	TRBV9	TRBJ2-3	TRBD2	TGTGCCAGCAGCGTTAGCGGGAGTAGGGCAGATACGCAGTATTTT	CASSVSGSRADTQYF
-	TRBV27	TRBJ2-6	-	TGTGCCAGCAGTTTAGGAGGCTCTGGGGCCAACGTCCTGACTTTC	CASSLGGSGANVLTF
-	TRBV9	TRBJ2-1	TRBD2	TGTGCCAGCAGCCCGGGACTAGCCCGTGAGCAGTTCTTC	CASSPGLAREQFF
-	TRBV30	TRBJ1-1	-	TGTGCCTGGAGGGGCCCAGGTCTGACTGAAGCTTTCTTT	CAWRGPGLTEAFF
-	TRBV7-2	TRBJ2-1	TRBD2	TGTGCCAGCAGCTTACTAGCGGACACTTACAATGAGCAGTTCTTC	CASSLLADTYNEQFF
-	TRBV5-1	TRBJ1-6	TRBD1	TGCGCCAGCAGCTTGGGAGGACAGGGACGATCACCCCTCCACTTT	CASSLGGQGRSPLHF
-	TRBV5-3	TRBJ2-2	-	TGTGCCAGAAGCTTGGGGAGAACCGGGGAGCTGTTTTTT	CARSLGRTGELFF
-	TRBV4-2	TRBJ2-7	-	TGTGCCAGCAGCCAAGACCCGAGGATTGGGCAGTACTTC	CASSQDPRIGQYF
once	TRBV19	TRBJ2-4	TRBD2	TGTGCCAGTAGTATAGGCACGGGACTAGCGGGACTCGGAGCAGCCAAAAACATTCAGTACTTC	CASSIGTGLAGLGAAKNIQYF
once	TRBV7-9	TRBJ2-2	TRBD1	TGTGCCAGCAGCTTTAGACAGGGGGCCCCTCGGAGCACCGGGGAGCTGTTTTTT	CASSFRQGAPRSTGELFF
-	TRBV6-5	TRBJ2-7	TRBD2	TGTGCCAGCAGTTCTACTAGCGGGAGCATCTACGAGCAGTACTTC	CASSSTSGSIYEQYF
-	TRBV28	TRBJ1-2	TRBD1	TGTGCCAGCAGACTGACAGGGGGCGCTGGTGGCTACACCTTC	CASRLTGGAGGYTF
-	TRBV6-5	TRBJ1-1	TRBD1	TGTGCCAGCAGTTACTCGTGGCAGGGGGGCACTGAAGCTTTCTTT	CASSYSWQGGTEAFF
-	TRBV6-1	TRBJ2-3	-	TGTGCCAGCAAGTCAGGGGGGATATCCGCAGATACGCAGTATTTT	CASKSGGISADTQYF
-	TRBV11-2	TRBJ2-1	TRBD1	TGTGCCAGCAGTGGGGACAGGGACAATGAGCAGTTCTTC	CASSGDRDNEQFF
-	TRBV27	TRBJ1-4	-	TGTGCCAGCAGCGAGAACAGGGTCACTAATGAAAAACTGTTTTTT	CASSENRVTNEKLFF
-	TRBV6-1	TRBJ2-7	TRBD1	TGTGCCAGCAGGGGACAGAGCCACCTCTACGAGCAGTACTTC	CASRGQSHLYEQYF
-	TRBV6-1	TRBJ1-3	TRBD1	TGTGCCAGCAGTACAGGGGGCATTGGAAACACCATATATTTT	CASSTGGIGNTIYF
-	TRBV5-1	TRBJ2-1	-	TGCGCCAGCATGTTGGGCGGGGCTTCCTACAATGAGCAGTTCTTC	CASMLGGASYNEQFF
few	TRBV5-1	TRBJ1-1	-	TGCGCCAGCAGCGGGAACAGGGTCGGGAACACTGAAGCTTTCTTT	CASSGNRVGNTEAFF
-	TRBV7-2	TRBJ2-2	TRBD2	TGTGCCAGCAGCTTAGGGGGGAGGGCCGGGGAGCTGTTTTTT	CASSLGGRAGELFF
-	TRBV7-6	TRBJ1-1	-	TGTGCCAGCAGCTTAGAAGTCGTCAGTGAAGCTTTCTTT	CASSLEVVSEAFF
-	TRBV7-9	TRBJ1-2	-	TGTGCCAGCAGTTTTGGACTTGATGGCTACACCTTC	CASSFGLDGYTF
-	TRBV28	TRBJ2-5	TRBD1	TGTGCCAGCAGTCAGGACAGGGGGAAAGAGACCCAGTACTTC	CASSQDRGKETQYF
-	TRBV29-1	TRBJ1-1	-	TGCAGCGTTCCATGGGTTGGGCTCACCACTGAAGCTTTCTTT	CSVPWVGLTTEAFF
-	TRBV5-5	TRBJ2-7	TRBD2	TGTGCCAGCAGCTTAGGCGGGAGACCCAACGAGCAGTACTTC	CASSLGGRPNEQYF
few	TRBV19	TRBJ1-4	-	TGTGCCAGTAGTATAGACAGGCTTGCAACTAATGAAAAACTGTTTTTT	CASSIDRLATNEKLFF
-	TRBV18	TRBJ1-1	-	TGTGCCAGCTCACCACGGGCCCCGACAGGCCGGGTTGAAGCTTTCTTT	CASSPRAPTGRVEAFF
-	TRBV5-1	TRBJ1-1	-	TGCGCCAGCAGCACACAACCATCGGGGATGAACACTGAAGCTTTCTTT	CASSTQPSGMNTEAFF
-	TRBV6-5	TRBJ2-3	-	TGTGCCAGCAGTTACAGGGGACTCGCAGATACGCAGTATTTT	CASSYRGLADTQYF